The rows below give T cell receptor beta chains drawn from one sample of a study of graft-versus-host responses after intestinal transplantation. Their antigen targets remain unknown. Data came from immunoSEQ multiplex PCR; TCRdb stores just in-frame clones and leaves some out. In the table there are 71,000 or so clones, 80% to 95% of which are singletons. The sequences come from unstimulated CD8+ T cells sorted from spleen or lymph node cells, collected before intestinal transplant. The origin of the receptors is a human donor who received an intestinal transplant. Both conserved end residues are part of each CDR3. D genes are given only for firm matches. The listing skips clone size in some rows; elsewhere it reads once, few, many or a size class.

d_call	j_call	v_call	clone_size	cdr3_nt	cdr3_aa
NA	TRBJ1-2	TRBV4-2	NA	TGTGCCAGCAGCCCGATAAACCAGGGGAGCTCCCCCAACTATGGCTACACCTTC	CASSPINQGSSPNYGYTF
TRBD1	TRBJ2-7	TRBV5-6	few	TGTGCCAGCGGGACCCGGGACAGGTCCCACGAGCAGTACTTC	CASGTRDRSHEQYF
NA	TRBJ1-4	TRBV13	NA	TGTGCCAGCAGCAACCAGGCCGATAATGAAAAACTGTTTTTT	CASSNQADNEKLFF
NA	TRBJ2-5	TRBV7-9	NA	TGTGCCAGCAGCTTAACTTTGAGGCAAGAGACCCAGTACTTC	CASSLTLRQETQYF
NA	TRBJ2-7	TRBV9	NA	TGTGCCAGCAGCGTAGGCGGGGGCGACTCCTACGAGCAGTACTTC	CASSVGGGDSYEQYF
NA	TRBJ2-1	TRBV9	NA	TGTGCCAGCAGCGTAGCGGCGGACTCCTACAATGAGCAGTTCTTC	CASSVAADSYNEQFF
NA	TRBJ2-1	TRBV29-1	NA	TGCAGCGTTGGCGGGGGCAGAGGCGATGAGCAGTTCTTC	CSVGGGRGDEQFF
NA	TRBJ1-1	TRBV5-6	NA	TGTGCCAGCAGCTCCCAGACGGGGAACACTGAAGCTTTCTTT	CASSSQTGNTEAFF
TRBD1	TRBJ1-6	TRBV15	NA	TGTGCCACCAGCACCCCCCAACAGGGGCGGTCACCCCTCCACTTT	CATSTPQQGRSPLHF
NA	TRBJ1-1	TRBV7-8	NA	TGTGCCAGCAGCTTAGGGGGGGGTTGGACTGAAGCTTTCTTT	CASSLGGGWTEAFF
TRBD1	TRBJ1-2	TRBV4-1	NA	TGCGCCAGCAGTGGTGGACAGGGGGGCTATGGCTACACCTTC	CASSGGQGGYGYTF
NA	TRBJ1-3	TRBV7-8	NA	TGTGCCAGCAGCTTAGCGGGGACATTGGGAAACACCATATATTTT	CASSLAGTLGNTIYF
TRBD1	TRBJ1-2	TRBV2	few	TGTGCCAGCAGGAGGGACAGCCACTCTAACTATGGCTACACCTTC	CASRRDSHSNYGYTF
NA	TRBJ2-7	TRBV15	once	TGTGCCACCAGCAGAACAGGGAACGAGCAGTACTTC	CATSRTGNEQYF
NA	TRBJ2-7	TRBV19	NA	TGTGCCACCATATACCCGGACAGAATATCCTACGAGCAGTACTTC	CATIYPDRISYEQYF
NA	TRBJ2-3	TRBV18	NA	TGTGCCAGCTCACCGCGGAGTGCAGATACGCAGTATTTT	CASSPRSADTQYF
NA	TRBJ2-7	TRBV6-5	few	TGTGCCAGCAGAGGGCGGGGCCCCCTCTACGAGCAGTACTTC	CASRGRGPLYEQYF
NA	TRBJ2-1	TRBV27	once	TGTGCCAGCAGTCCCCGCGGCCATGAGCAGTTCTTC	CASSPRGHEQFF
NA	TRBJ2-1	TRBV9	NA	TGTGCCAGCAGCGTAGAAGGAGGGTCCAATGAGCAGTTCTTC	CASSVEGGSNEQFF
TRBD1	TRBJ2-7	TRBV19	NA	TGTGCCAGTACGGGGACAGGGGGCAGCGAGCAGTACTTC	CASTGTGGSEQYF
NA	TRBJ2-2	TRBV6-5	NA	TGTGCCAGCAGTTACTCGTCGGCGGGGGCCACCGGGGAGCTGTTTTTT	CASSYSSAGATGELFF
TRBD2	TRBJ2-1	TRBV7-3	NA	TGTGCCAGCAGCTTAGGCGGGGGGGCGACTGGTGAGCAGTTCTTC	CASSLGGGATGEQFF
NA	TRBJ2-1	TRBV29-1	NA	TGCAGCGTTGATTCTGGGCCCCTCTACAATGAGCAGTTCTTC	CSVDSGPLYNEQFF
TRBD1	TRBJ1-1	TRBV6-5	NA	TGTGCCAGCAGTTACCGGGACAGGGAACTTCCTGAAGCTTTCTTT	CASSYRDRELPEAFF
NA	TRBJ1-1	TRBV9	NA	TGTGCCAGCAGCGTTACAGCCGGACAGAACACTGAAGCTTTCTTT	CASSVTAGQNTEAFF